This T cell receptor beta chain is from a study of blood T cell repertoires in COVID-19. The CDR3 consists of 14 residues. Trimming took 4 bases from V and 0 from J, leaving 9 bases between them. CDR1 is MNHEY, CDR2 SVGEGT, per germline. The repertoire was sequenced with immunoSEQ multiplex PCR; TCRdb's copy has only in-frame clones and lacks some. The sample lists tens of thousands of clones, about 80% occurring once. The chain couples TRBV6-2 or TRBV6-3 to TRBJ2-5; D is ambiguous. The sequence derives from a human donor in a cohort sampled during active COVID-19. The material sequenced was peripheral blood. The CDR3 nucleotides read TGTGCCAGCAGTTTATGGCCGTACCAAGAGACCCAGTACTTC. This gives the protein CASSLWPYQETQYF.